The TCR beta chain described here comes from a study of CD8+CD57+ T cells in acquired aplastic anemia. TCR beta VDJ and CDR3 profiling used genomic DNA as template. TCRdb itself ran the reads through MiXCR, one entry per CDR3 protein. Among 250,000 to 350,000 distinct CDR3 sequences, 45% to 65% were seen once, and the ten largest hold 7% to 9%. Whole-study results and caveats: Both patients and controls carried the same twenty-nine CD8+ CDR3 sequences.

This clonotype was recorded a few times. Antigen specificity is unknown. This CDR3 comprises 13 residues. Germline CDR1 and CDR2: SNHLY and FYNNEI. V lost 7 bases and J lost 2; bases outside the gene matches: 5. This TCR came from a human donor with severe aplastic anemia or a healthy control (not recorded which). The specimen was sorted CD4+, CD8+, or CD8+CD57+ T cells (not recorded which) from PBMCs. V gene TRBV2 combines with J gene TRBJ2-7, with TRBD2 identical over 7 bases. The CDR3 spells CASKMGGTYEQYF. The DNA of the CDR3 is TGTGCCAGCAAGATGGGGGGGACCTACGAGCAGTACTTC.